This note documents a single TCR beta chain sequence. This sample was included in a study of blood T cell repertoires in COVID-19. The method was immunoSEQ multiplex PCR; TCRdb's version includes in-frame clones alone and lacks a portion of them. The sample consists of under 300,000 clones, around four fifths of them appearing once. Germline CDR1 is MNHEY and CDR2 is SVGAGI. J was trimmed by 4 bases and V by 10 bases; bases with no gene match: 7. The length of the CDR3 is 13 residues. V usage is TRBV6-5 and J usage is TRBJ1-3, with 7 positions matching TRBD1. Sequencing used peripheral blood. This TCR was recovered from a woman in her forties with active or convalescent COVID-19. CDR3 region: CATQDRTGNTIYF. Here the CDR3 DNA reads TGTGCCACTCAGGACAGGACCGGAAACACCATATATTTT.